Shown below are 18 T cell receptor beta chains from a single sample sequenced in a study of T cells in Graves' hyperthyroidism and ophthalmopathy (dated by TCRdb to between 2018 and 2021). The library came from multiplex PCR. The data were produced on an Illumina HiSeq 2000. TCR beta CDR3 regions were amplified from RNA transcripts. For the first round of RT-PCR on the TCR CDR3, the HTBI primer set was used together with the Qiagen OneStep RT-PCR kit. TCRdb redid the processing of the public reads, applying fastp at Q25 and MiXCR, and retained in-frame beta chains. Each CDR3 protein gets just one entry, which takes the most common genes and DNA from the rows behind it. The sample profile shows 300,000 to 450,000 distinct CDR3 sequences; around 13% of them were found once. The ten largest clones take up roughly 21% of the sample. The sequenced material came from blood. The origin of the receptors is a woman under 40 with Graves' ophthalmopathy.

This clonotype occurred many times. The V gene is TRBV18, the J gene TRBJ2-3; 7 positions match TRBD2. J was trimmed by 6 bases and V by 3 bases; bases with no gene match: 6. The germline CDR1 and CDR2 sequences are KGHSH and LQKENI. CDR3 length: 14 residues. CDR3 sequence (DNA): TGTGCCAGCTCACCGTCGGGGGGTAGGGATACGCAGTATTTT. Its protein product is CASSPSGGRDTQYF. Filled out from reference TRBV18 and TRBJ2-3, the complete variable domain reads NAGVMQNPRHLVRRRGQEARLRCSPMKGHSHVYWYRQLPEEGLKFMVYLQKENIIDESGMPKERFSAEFPKEGPSILRIQQVVRGDSAAYFCASSPSGGRDTQYFGPGTRLTVL.

Note on this clonotype: This may come from a read error, since a much larger clone is one base off. Lacking the conserved final phenylalanine or tryptophan, this CDR3 likely reflects a read error. The chain links TRBV2 to TRBJ1-5; no reliable D call. The germline V and J ends were trimmed by 5 bases and 7 bases, with 12 bases remaining between them. The CDR3 length is 13 residues. CDR1 is SNHLY and CDR2 is FYNNEI in the germline V gene. CDR3 amino acids: CASSSGLWQPQHL. In DNA form, the CDR3 reads TGTGCCAGCAGTAGTGGACTTTGGCAGCCCCAGCATCTT.

This clonotype was seen at least ten times. This chain links TRBV20-1 with TRBJ2-7, with D hard to call. Germline assignment: CDR1 DFQATT and CDR2 SNEGSKA (reference sequence). The ends were cut back, 0 bases at V and 3 bases at J, with 9 bases in the middle. The CDR3 runs to 13 residues. The CDR3 loop is CSARDYEIYEQYF. The CDR3, as DNA: TGCAGTGCTAGAGATTACGAAATCTACGAGCAGTACTTC.

This clonotype was counted between two and nine times. The J gene is TRBJ2-3, the V gene TRBV7-3, with 7 bases matching TRBD2. J lost 1 base, V lost 5 bases, and 15 bases had no gene match. The CDR3 covers 18 residues. CDR1 and CDR2 from the germline V gene are SGHTA and FQGTGA. Written as DNA, the CDR3 is TGTGCCAGCAGCCCTTGGGGGGGGGGGAATCTCGGCACAGATACGCAGTATTTT. It is translated as CASSPWGGGNLGTDTQYF.

Ten or more counts support this clonotype. The chain uses TRBV20-1 and TRBJ2-7, with 7 bases lining up with TRBD2. With V trimmed by 1 base and J by 1 base, 4 bases remained unmatched. Per germline, CDR1 DFQATT and CDR2 SNEGSKA (reference sequence). The CDR3 has 14 amino acids. The DNA for the CDR3 is TGCAGTGCTAGAGGAGCCGGGAGGTCCTACGAGCAGTACTTC. Its protein product is CSARGAGRSYEQYF.

This clonotype was seen at least ten times. The chain combines TRBV5-1 with TRBJ2-3; TRBD1 or TRBD2 may be the D gene (6 bases each). Trimming removed 4 bases from V and 0 bases from J, with 12 bases in between. Per the germline V gene, CDR1 is SGHRS and CDR2 is YFSETQ. This CDR3 region has 15 residues. CDR3 sequence (DNA): TGCGCCAGCAGCGACCCGGGGGCGAGCACAGATACGCAGTATTTT. Translated: CASSDPGASTDTQYF.

Ten or more counts support this clonotype. The chain has TRBV12-3 or TRBV12-4 and TRBJ2-1; no clear D. Trimming removed 5 bases at V and 8 bases at J, with 13 bases between. The CDR3 is 13 residues long. In nucleotides, the CDR3 is TGTGCCAGCAGTCTTGGTTACTGGGATGAGCAGTTCTTC. Residues: CASSLGYWDEQFF.

A few counts support this clonotype. This chain links TRBV24-1 with TRBJ2-7, with unresolved D. Trimming cost V 5 bases and J 0 bases, with 7 bases left between them. Germline-derived CDR1 and CDR2 are KGHDR and SFDVKD. The CDR3 is 13 residues long. The CDR3 region is CATSVVSSYEQYF. The CDR3 DNA reads as TGTGCCACCAGTGTTGTCTCCTCCTACGAGCAGTACTTC.

This clonotype was seen many times. J is TRBJ1-5 and V is TRBV20-1, with D hard to call. The CDR3 consists of 13 residues. V dropped 6 bases and J dropped 7 bases, with 16 bases sitting between them. In germline, CDR1 is DFQATT, CDR2 SNEGSKA (reference sequence). The CDR3 nucleotides read TGCAGTGCCCCTCCCGGGAACGGGCAGCCCCAGCATTTT. Translating it yields CSAPPGNGQPQHF.

This clonotype appeared many times. The chain has TRBV7-9 and TRBJ2-4; TRBD2 might be the D (5 bases). The CDR3 totals 17 residues. Germline values: CDR1 SEHNR, CDR2 FQNEAQ (reference sequence). V was shortened by 8 bases and J by 0 bases, with 20 bases between the two germline ends. CDR3 protein: CASDPGVEGIAKNIQYF. The DNA for the CDR3 is TGTGCCAGCGACCCCGGGGTAGAGGGAATAGCCAAAAACATTCAGTACTTC.

This clonotype was detected many times. The chain has TRBV2 and TRBJ2-7; maybe TRBD2 (6 bases). The V end lost 3 bases, the J end lost 2 bases, and 14 bases lay between the germline ends. The length of the CDR3 is 15 residues. CDR1 is SNHLY and CDR2 is FYNNEI in the germline V gene. Written as DNA, the CDR3 is TGTGCCAGCAGTGATAGCACCGGGAGTCCCTACGAGCAGTACTTC. Translated: CASSDSTGSPYEQYF. Complete variable domain (other parts from reference TRBV2 and TRBJ2-7): EPEVTQTPSHQVTQMGQEVILRCVPISNHLYFYWYRQILGQKVEFLVSFYNNEISEKSEIFDDQFSVERPDGSNFTLKIRSTKLEDSAMYFCASSDSTGSPYEQYFGPGTRLTVT.

In its sample, this clonotype was seen many times. The CDR3 nucleotides read TGTGCCAGCAGCCCCGAGTTGGGGCCCACAGATACGCAGTATTTT. It yields the protein CASSPELGPTDTQYF. The gene calls are TRBV11-2 and TRBJ2-3, with D tentatively TRBD1 (5 bases). The germline V gene encodes CDR1 SGHAT and CDR2 FQNNGV. This CDR3 is built from 15 residues. V lost 5 bases and J 2 bases, leaving 14 bases between the germline ends.

This clonotype was seen only a few times. V and J are TRBV2 and TRBJ1-3; D not certain. The CDR3 runs 12 residues. The germline V and J ends were trimmed by 6 bases and 8 bases, with 11 bases remaining between them. The germline CDR1 and CDR2 sequences are SNHLY and FYNNEI. The CDR3 region has the DNA TGTGCCAGCAGGGGAACCGGAGACACCATATATTTT. The encoded protein is CASRGTGDTIYF.

This clonotype was counted at least ten times. This rearrangement joins TRBV7-2 to TRBJ2-1, with a weak D call TRBD2 (5 bases). The germline V gene has CDR1 SGHTA and CDR2 FQGNSA. The CDR3 spans 15 residues. V gave up 3 bases and J gave up 0 bases, with 9 bases separating them. The CDR3 DNA follows: TGTGCCAGCAGCTTCCGGGGTAACTCCTACAATGAGCAGTTCTTC. Translating gives CASSFRGNSYNEQFF.

This clonotype was seen a handful of times. The chain employs TRBV20-1 and TRBJ2-1; weak D call: TRBD1 (5 bases). The CDR3 runs 15 residues. Trimming left V 0 bases short and J 6 bases short, with 15 bases between. CDR1 and CDR2 (germline): DFQATT, SNEGSKA (reference sequence). CDR3 in DNA: TGCAGTGCTAGAGATCCAGGTAACAGGCGCAATGAGCAGTTCTTC. It codes for CSARDPGNRRNEQFF.

This clonotype was detected many times. This chain uses TRBV20-1 with TRBJ2-1; 8 bases fit TRBD1. CDR1 is DFQATT, CDR2 SNEGSKA, per germline (reference sequence). Trimming removed 5 bases from V and 6 bases from J; junction bases left unmatched: 9. The CDR3 length is 14 residues. The CDR3 loop reads CSALDRESLNEQFF. The CDR3 DNA sequence: TGCAGTGCTTTGGACAGGGAATCCCTCAATGAGCAGTTCTTC.

This clonotype was found many times. CDR3 bases: TGTGCCAGCAGTTTATCGTCTTTGGGTGGCTACACCTTC. It yields the protein CASSLSSLGGYTF. This sequence joins TRBV27 and TRBJ1-2; no firm D call. The CDR3 has 13 amino acids. The germline gives CDR1 MNHEY, CDR2 SMNVEV (reference sequence). The ends were cut back, 0 bases at V and 7 bases at J, with 9 bases in the middle.

This clonotype was counted between two and nine times. This chain links TRBV14 with TRBJ1-1; possible D gene TRBD1, 5 bases. V shed 1 base and J shed 3 bases, with 9 bases lying between them. The length of the CDR3 is 14 residues. Germline V lookup: CDR1 SGHDN, CDR2 FVKESK. DNA of the CDR3: TGTGCCAGCAGCCAAGCAGGGCAAGACACTGAAGCTTTCTTT. Protein product: CASSQAGQDTEAFF.